The present TCR beta chain was sequenced within a study of control samples from healthy donors and cancer patients. Assay: immunoSEQ multiplex PCR; the TCRdb copy retains only in-frame clones and omits some. The sample carries 12,000 to 15,000 clones, about 72% recorded once. V was pared by 6 bases and J by 2 bases, with 13 bases of the junction left unmatched. CDR3 length equals 17 residues. CDR1 is MNHEY and CDR2 is SVGEGT in the germline V gene. Material for sequencing was formalin-fixed, paraffin-embedded tissue. This TCR was recovered from a female donor with lung cancer. The gene calls are TRBV6-2 or TRBV6-3 and TRBJ2-3; TRBD2 aligns across 8 bases. The CDR3 spells CASSSHWGGRITDTQYF. Written as DNA, the CDR3 is TGTGCCAGCAGCTCTCATTGGGGCGGGAGGATCACAGATACGCAGTATTTT.